What follows are 2 T cell receptor beta chains derived from one specimen sequenced in a study of TIL therapy for anti-PD-1-resistant metastatic lung cancer. The immunoSEQ assay was v3. The data were produced by immunoSEQ multiplex PCR, yet TCRdb's version contains in-frame clones alone and is incomplete. The table has about 49,000 clones, 70% to 85% seen once. Documented time point: pre-treatment sample, taken before nivolumab and TIL therapy. Sequences were derived from blood, sampled at baseline. The receptors were gathered from a man in his 70s with non-small cell lung cancer.

The chain links TRBV6-5 to TRBJ2-7, with TRBD1 matching 7 bases. Germline-derived CDR1 and CDR2 are MNHEY and SVGAGI. The CDR3 is made up of 15 amino acids. The V gene end was trimmed by 5 bases and the J gene end by 2 bases; junction bases not matched to a gene: 9. CDR3 nucleotides: TGTGCCAGCAGTAAAACAGGGGTCGGCGCCTACGAGCAGTACTTC. This gives the protein CASSKTGVGAYEQYF.

The chain combines TRBV28 with TRBJ2-1, with D tentatively TRBD2 (7 bases). V lost 4 bases, J lost 1 base, and 14 bases lay in between. Germline V gene sequence: CDR1 MDHEN, CDR2 SYDVKM. The CDR3 has 16 residues. As DNA, the CDR3 is TGTGCCAGCAGTTCCCCGGGGGGCTGGTCCTACAATGAGCAGTTCTTC. It is translated as CASSSPGGWSYNEQFF. Full variable domain (remainder filled in from reference TRBV28 and TRBJ2-1): DVKVTQSSRYLVKRTGEKVFLECVQDMDHENMFWYRQDPGLGLRLIYFSYDVKMKEKGDIPEGYSVSREKKERFSLILESASTNQTSMYLCASSSPGGWSYNEQFFGPGTRLTVL.